These 4 T cell receptor beta chains were all obtained from the same sample, sequenced in a study of cytomegalovirus exposure and HLA in healthy donors (dated by TCRdb to the late 2010s). Library construction relied on the immunoSEQ multiplex PCR assay. For the multiplex PCR, a mixture combining 60 forward primers for TCR Vbeta segments and 13 reverse primers for TCR Jbeta segments was used. TCRdb took over this immuneACCESS table, retaining in-frame rearrangements with V and J assigned. Such tables are incomplete; in checked studies, under half of the missing clones stem from an unresolved V gene, and the remainder is unexplained. The sample records over 150,000 clones, around four fifths of which are singletons. More than 3.5% of the sample is held by the ten biggest clonotypes. The sample comprised PBMCs. Receptor source: a woman between 55 and 75 years old in good health and CMV-seropositive.

This clone has just a few counts. The rearrangement links TRBV25-1 to TRBJ2-1; TRBD2 aligns across 13 bases. Trimming removed 0 bases from V and 7 bases from J; junction bases left unmatched: 6. Per the germline V gene, CDR1 is MGHDK and CDR2 is SYGVNS. CDR3 length: 17 amino acids. CDR3 in amino acids: CASSEYGTSGGANEQFF. The DNA for the CDR3 is TGTGCCAGCAGTGAATACGGAACTAGCGGGGGGGCGAATGAGCAGTTCTTC.

This clone came up once. This chain uses TRBV27 with TRBJ2-1; 8 nucleotides match TRBD2. Germline V lookup: CDR1 MNHEY, CDR2 SMNVEV (reference sequence). CDR3 length equals 14 residues. V shed 10 bases and J 6 bases; nucleotides not matched to a gene: 11. Written as DNA, the CDR3 is TGTGCCACCAAAAAGGGACTAGTGCCCAATGAGCAGTTCTTC. Protein: CATKKGLVPNEQFF.

The rearrangement uses TRBV9 and TRBJ1-2; possibly TRBD1 for D (5 bases). CDR1 and CDR2 from the germline V gene are SGDLS and YYNGEE. This CDR3 contains 16 residues. The V end was cut by 3 bases, the J end by 5 bases, with 20 bases between. The CDR3 DNA is TGTGCCAGCAGCGCCGGCACAGGCCCAGTTAGGTATGGCTACACCTTC. It codes for CASSAGTGPVRYGYTF.

This chain uses TRBV11-2 with TRBJ1-6; tentative D call: TRBD1 (6 bases). V gave up 5 bases and J gave up 10 bases, with 15 bases separating them. The CDR3 totals 14 residues. Per the germline V gene, CDR1 is SGHAT and CDR2 is FQNNGV. The CDR3 loop reads CASSQRQVLSPLHF. The CDR3 coding sequence is TGTGCCAGCAGCCAAAGACAGGTTTTATCACCCCTCCACTTT.